Shown below are 14 T cell receptor beta chains from a single sample sequenced in a study of cytomegalovirus exposure and HLA in healthy donors. 13 Jbeta primers and 60 Vbeta primers were used for the PCR. Sequencing was performed with immunoSEQ multiplex PCR; in TCRdb, only in-frame clones are kept and a portion is missing. The repertoire holds around 130,000 clones, about three quarters seen once, with around 1.6% in the top ten. What was sequenced was PBMCs. These TCRs come from a woman aged 25 to 39 in good health and CMV-seronegative.

The chain has TRBV4-1 and TRBJ1-6, with D tentatively TRBD1 (6 bases). The CDR3 is 16 residues long. V gave up 0 bases and J gave up 7 bases, with 13 bases separating them. Germline lookup yields CDR1 MGHRA and CDR2 YSYEKL. The CDR3 nucleotides read TGCGCCAGCAGCCAAGAGGGTCAGGGGCTAAATTCACCCCTCCACTTT. This encodes CASSQEGQGLNSPLHF.

This sequence joins TRBV28 and TRBJ2-5; the D is unclear. Trimming cost V 6 bases and J 5 bases, with 22 bases left between them. The V gene's germline CDR1 is MDHEN and CDR2 SYDVKM. This CDR3 spans 16 amino acids. CDR3 nucleotides: TGTGCCAGCAGCCCTCCATGGGCGCAGGCTGCCGAGACCCAGTACTTC. Encoded protein: CASSPPWAQAAETQYF.

This clone was counted between two and nine times. The V call is TRBV5-1, the J call TRBJ1-1; 8 nucleotides align to TRBD1. The germline V gene encodes CDR1 SGHRS and CDR2 YFSETQ. The CDR3 has 15 amino acids. Losses at the gene ends were 3 bases for V and 1 base for J; bases not matched to a gene: 5. CDR3 sequence reads: CASSYGQGQNTEAFF. DNA of the CDR3: TGCGCCAGCAGCTACGGACAGGGCCAGAACACTGAAGCTTTCTTT.

The chain links TRBV2 to TRBJ2-3; tentative D call: TRBD1 (6 bases). The CDR3 is 17 residues long. Trimming stripped 2 bases from V and 1 base from J, with 16 bases between. Germline-derived CDR1 and CDR2 are SNHLY and FYNNEI. The CDR3 nucleotides read TGTGCCAGCAGTGAATCTCCGACAGGAGGTGGCACAGATACGCAGTATTTT. It translates to CASSESPTGGGTDTQYF.

The chain is built from TRBV28 and TRBJ2-3; 10 nucleotides match TRBD2. CDR3 size: 15 residues. Germline V CDR1 and CDR2: MDHEN, SYDVKM. The junction had 6 bases not matched to a gene; V was cut back by 5 bases and J by 4 bases. Here the CDR3 reads CASSIAGGYSDTQYF. Written as DNA, the CDR3 is TGTGCCAGCAGTATAGCGGGGGGATATTCAGATACGCAGTATTTT.

The chain links TRBV27 to TRBJ1-5; D is undetermined. V dropped 4 bases and J dropped 8 bases, with 15 bases sitting between them. Germline V CDR1 and CDR2: MNHEY, SMNVEV (reference sequence). The CDR3 is made up of 14 amino acids. Written as DNA, the CDR3 is TGTGCCAGCAGTTCCAGGAACTTAACGGAGCCCCAGCATTTT. This codes for CASSSRNLTEPQHF.

V gene TRBV5-6 combines with J gene TRBJ1-1; 7 bases align to TRBD1. After removal of 1 base from V and 8 bases from J, the junction contained 2 bases not matched to a gene. The CDR3 has 12 amino acids. CDR1 and CDR2 from the germline V gene are SGHDT and YYEEEE. CDR3 amino acids: CASSLTGEEAFF. The DNA for the CDR3 is TGTGCCAGCAGCTTGACAGGGGAGGAAGCTTTCTTT.

The rearrangement uses TRBV28 and TRBJ1-2, with 7 positions matching TRBD1. The length of the CDR3 is 15 residues. Germline lookup yields CDR1 MDHEN and CDR2 SYDVKM. The junction had 7 bases not matched to a gene; V was cut back by 3 bases and J by 3 bases. The chain's CDR3 is CASSFLDRDHYGYTF. The CDR3 DNA follows: TGTGCCAGCAGTTTCTTAGACAGGGACCACTATGGCTACACCTTC.

This clone was detected only a few times. The V and J genes are TRBV25-1 and TRBJ2-5; D possibly corresponds to TRBD1 (5 bases). Trimming took off 1 base at V and 2 bases at J, with 14 bases between the two ends. CDR1 is MGHDK and CDR2 is SYGVNS in the germline V gene. The CDR3 loop spans 16 amino acids. CDR3 loop: CASSESVQTAQETQYF. The CDR3 DNA reads TGTGCCAGCAGTGAATCCGTTCAGACAGCACAAGAGACCCAGTACTTC.

The chain combines TRBV19 with TRBJ2-1, with 12 positions matching TRBD2. Germline trimming cut 4 bases from V and 8 bases from J; bases unmatched to any gene: 9. CDR3 length equals 16 residues. CDR1 is LNHDA, CDR2 SQIVND, per germline (reference sequence). CDR3 sequence: CASSTLLAGGPHEQFF. As DNA, the CDR3 is TGTGCCAGTAGTACCCTCCTAGCGGGAGGGCCGCATGAGCAGTTCTTC.

As DNA, the CDR3 is TGTGCCAGCAGTGCTATCAGGACAGCTCCTTATGGCTACACCTTC. This encodes CASSAIRTAPYGYTF. The V and J genes are TRBV2 and TRBJ1-2; TRBD1 is a possible D gene (6 bases). The V end lost 4 bases, the J end lost 5 bases, and 17 bases lay between the germline ends. Germline V gives CDR1 SNHLY, CDR2 FYNNEI. This CDR3 has 15 residues.

CDR3 sequence reads: CASSLSSRGNEKLFF. The CDR3 nucleotides are TGTGCCAGCAGTTTAAGTAGTAGGGGAAATGAAAAACTGTTTTTT. V gene TRBV28 combines with J gene TRBJ1-4, with TRBD1 as a possible D gene (5 bases). Per the germline V gene, CDR1 is MDHEN and CDR2 is SYDVKM. The V and J ends lost 2 bases and 5 bases respectively, with 12 bases between them. The CDR3 covers 15 residues.

This chain uses TRBV7-2 with TRBJ1-4, with unresolved D. This CDR3 spans 15 amino acids. V lost 1 base, J lost 3 bases, and 9 bases lay in between. Germline CDR1 reads SGHTA; CDR2 reads FQGNSA. CDR3 protein: CASSLVRGSNEKLFF. CDR3 DNA sequence: TGTGCCAGCAGCTTAGTTCGGGGTTCTAATGAAAAACTGTTTTTT.

This chain joins TRBV29-1 and TRBJ1-4; a possible D gene is TRBD1 (6 bases). CDR3 size: 14 residues. Trimming took off 2 bases at V and 10 bases at J, with 17 bases between the two ends. Per the germline V gene, CDR1 is SQVTM and CDR2 is ANQGSEA. CDR3 residues: CSVETGSHPGKLFF. CDR3 bases: TGCAGCGTTGAAACAGGGTCTCACCCTGGAAAACTGTTTTTT.